This T cell receptor (beta chain) was profiled in a study of cytomegalovirus exposure and HLA in healthy donors. Background on the study: Later analysis reported that the approximately 110 validation repertoires shared the platform of the 650 to 700 first-cohort repertoires.

TCRdb keeps only in-frame clones here, not all; method: immunoSEQ multiplex PCR. This sample has under 200,000 clones, with under 95% found just once. Separate from the roughly 700-subject first cohort was the roughly 120-subject validation cohort, to which the donors belonged. Turning to this clone: Its matching antigen is unknown.

Trimming took off 1 base at V and 7 bases at J, with 17 bases between the two ends. CDR1 is SGHAT, CDR2 FQDESV, per germline (reference sequence). This CDR3 has 16 amino acids. Study conclusions and caveats: In vitro confirmation showed three CMV-associated chains to be CMV antigen specific. The study labeled roughly 160 TCR beta chains cytomegalovirus-associated.

Sample: PBMCs. The chain carries TRBV11-1 and TRBJ2-1; perhaps TRBD2 as D (6 bases). This receptor was identified in a woman in her late teens or twenties in good health and CMV-seropositive. For the CDR3, the DNA is TGTGCCAGCAGCTTAGAAACTAGCTCTTGGGGGAATGAGCAGTTCTTC. Encoded protein: CASSLETSSWGNEQFF.